A single sample gave rise to the 29 T cell receptor beta chains below, sequenced in a study of blood T cell repertoires in COVID-19. Libraries were prepared by immunoSEQ multiplex PCR; TCRdb keeps only in-frame clonotypes and omits some of them. Counted here are about 230,000 clones, 65% to 85% occurring once; the ten biggest clones make up more than 25%. Sequencing was done on a sample of peripheral blood. These receptor sequences come from a man aged 35-49 years with acute or convalescent COVID-19.

This sequence joins TRBV10-1 and TRBJ2-7; TRBD1 aligns across 9 bases. Germline-derived CDR1 and CDR2 are WNHNN and SYGVQD (reference sequence). There are 14 residues in the CDR3. V lost 2 bases and J lost 5; bases outside the gene matches: 4. DNA of the CDR3: TGCGCCAGCAGTGAGGCGGACAGGGGCCACGAGCAGTACTTC. Residues: CASSEADRGHEQYF.

The V and J genes are TRBV5-1 and TRBJ2-5, with 10 bases fitting TRBD1. This CDR3 comprises 16 residues. V shed 4 bases and J 5 bases; nucleotides not matched to a gene: 11. Germline CDR1 and CDR2: SGHRS and YFSETQ. Written as DNA, the CDR3 is TGCGCCAGCAGCCCCGAGGCGGGGACAGGGGTTGAGACCCAGTACTTC. Amino acids: CASSPEAGTGVETQYF.

This chain connects TRBV11-2 to TRBJ1-4; D possibly corresponds to TRBD1 (6 bases). The CDR3 has 15 amino acids. With 5 bases removed from V and 4 bases from J, the gap between germline ends came to 14 bases. CDR1 and CDR2 (germline): SGHAT, FQNNGV. As DNA, the CDR3 is TGTGCCAGCAGCACCGGACAGAGAGTTAATGAAAAACTGTTTTTT. Translating it yields CASSTGQRVNEKLFF.

This chain uses TRBV7-9 with TRBJ2-1; D is unresolved. In germline, CDR1 is SEHNR, CDR2 FQNEAQ (reference sequence). The V gene lost 4 bases and the J gene lost 5 bases, with 6 bases spanning the gap. The CDR3 contains 12 residues. The CDR3 DNA is TGTGCCAGCAGCTCTAGTGACAATGAGCAGTTCTTC. Translation gives CASSSSDNEQFF.

Concerning this clone itself: The sample carries other DNA sequences with the same CDR3. The genes are TRBV5-1 and TRBJ1-3, with unresolved D. V was clipped by 4 bases and J by 0 bases, with 11 bases between them. Germline V gene data show CDR1 as SGHRS and CDR2 as YFSETQ. This CDR3 contains 15 residues. The CDR3 spells CASSHGDVSGNTIYF. The CDR3 coding sequence is TGCGCCAGCAGCCATGGAGACGTCTCTGGAAACACCATATATTTT.

This clone is a singleton in its sample. The rearrangement joins TRBV6-5 to TRBJ1-6, with TRBD1 as a possible D gene (5 bases). V gave up 6 bases and J gave up 5 bases, with 14 bases separating them. CDR1 and CDR2 from the germline V gene are MNHEY and SVGAGI. The CDR3 spans 15 residues. The CDR3 region has the DNA TGTGCCAGCAGAACCGGACGGGGGGATAATTCACCCCTCCACTTT. This encodes CASRTGRGDNSPLHF.

Comments on this clone: The junction shows a germline mismatch at one end, possibly a read error. The chain is built from TRBV7-3 and TRBJ2-2; perhaps TRBD1 as D (6 bases). The CDR3 spans 15 residues. Germline-derived CDR1 and CDR2 are SGHTA and FQGTGA. The CDR3 DNA sequence: TGTGCCAGCAGCCTAACGGGACAGAACACCGGGGAGCTGTTTTTT. It encodes CASSLTGQNTGELFF.

The chain couples TRBV19 to TRBJ1-2; no clear D. CDR1 LNHDA and CDR2 SQIVND come from the germline V gene (reference sequence). The germline V and J ends were trimmed by 1 base and 4 bases, with 10 bases remaining between them. This CDR3 is 14 amino acids long. The CDR3 DNA follows: TGTGCCAGTAGTATAGCCGGGGTGGGCTATGGCTACACCTTC. This encodes CASSIAGVGYGYTF.

The chain combines TRBV5-5 with TRBJ2-3; unclear D gene. Germline CDR1 SGHKS, CDR2 YYEKEE (reference sequence). This CDR3 has 13 residues. Trimming removed 5 bases at V and 6 bases at J, with 13 bases between. This CDR3 is CASSLDPGDTQYF. CDR3 in DNA: TGTGCCAGCAGTTTAGACCCCGGGGATACGCAGTATTTT. Full variable domain (rest looked up from reference TRBV5-5 and TRBJ2-3): DAGVTQSPTHLIKTRGQQVTLRCSPISGHKSVSWYQQVLGQGPQFIFQYYEKEERGRGNFPDRFSARQFPNYSSELNVNALLLGDSALYLCASSLDPGDTQYFGPGTRLTVL.

This rearrangement joins TRBV11-3 to TRBJ1-1; D gene ambiguous. There are 13 residues in the CDR3. Trimming took 0 bases from V and 2 from J, leaving 4 bases between them. The germline V gene encodes CDR1 SGHNT and CDR2 YENEEA. Written as DNA, the CDR3 is TGTGCCAGCAGCTTAGAACAAAACACTGAAGCTTTCTTT. Its translation: CASSLEQNTEAFF. Together with reference TRBV11-3 and TRBJ1-1, the CDR3 gives the full variable domain: EAGVVQSPRYKIIEKKQPVAFWCNPISGHNTLYWYLQNLGQGPELLIRYENEEAVDDSQLPKDRFSAERLKGVDSTLKIQPAELGDSAVYLCASSLEQNTEAFFGQGTRLTVV.

This clone was found once. The CDR3 region is CASSSRTSGRHSTRHEQYF. CDR3 DNA sequence: TGTGCCAGCAGTTCCCGGACTAGCGGGAGGCACTCCACGCGACACGAGCAGTACTTC. The chain has TRBV28 and TRBJ2-7, with TRBD2 identical over 14 bases. Trimming took 4 bases from V and 5 from J; bases not matched to a gene: 16. From germline, CDR1 is MDHEN and CDR2 SYDVKM. The CDR3 runs 19 residues.

The sample holds a few counts of this clone. The chain recombines TRBV7-2 with TRBJ1-4; D unclear. CDR1 SGHTA and CDR2 FQGNSA come from the germline V gene. V was trimmed by 1 base and J by 8 bases, leaving 17 bases between them. The CDR3 runs 16 residues. The CDR3 loop reads CASSLGADGGREKLFF. CDR3 DNA: TGTGCCAGCAGCTTAGGGGCCGACGGAGGGAGGGAAAAACTGTTTTTT.

The CDR3 region has the DNA TGTGCCAGCAGCCGCGGGAGGAACACTGAAGCTTTCTTT. This sequence encodes CASSRGRNTEAFF. The chain employs TRBV6-5 and TRBJ1-1; D not certain. The CDR3 loop spans 13 amino acids. CDR1 and CDR2 from the germline V gene are MNHEY and SVGAGI. V was pared by 6 bases and J by 1 base, with 9 bases between.

The chain employs TRBV3-1 (or the pseudogene TRBV3-2) and TRBJ1-6; the match to TRBD1 covers 10 bases. Germline assignment: CDR1 LGHDT and CDR2 YNNKEL (reference sequence). After removal of 4 bases from V and 10 bases from J, the junction contained 7 bases not matched to a gene. The CDR3 spans 15 residues. The CDR3 spells CASSPFGTGVSPLHF. The CDR3 DNA is TGTGCCAGCAGCCCCTTCGGGACAGGGGTATCACCCCTCCACTTT.

The chain links TRBV6-6 to TRBJ2-7; D might be TRBD1 (5 bases). Germline loops: CDR1 MNHNY, CDR2 SVGAGI (reference sequence). V was cut by 8 bases and J by 4 bases, with 15 bases left in between. This CDR3 spans 13 amino acids. The CDR3 DNA is TGTGCCAGCGGAACAGGAATCCTATACGAGCAGTACTTC. It encodes CASGTGILYEQYF.

This clone was found a few times. This rearrangement joins TRBV30 to TRBJ1-1; D unresolved. The V end was cut by 8 bases, the J end by 11 bases, with 18 bases between. There are 11 residues in the CDR3. Germline V gene data show CDR1 as GTSNPN and CDR2 as SVGIG (reference sequence). The CDR3 loop reads CAAVSQVQAFF. For the CDR3, the DNA is TGTGCCGCAGTCAGTCAGGTTCAGGCTTTCTTT.

The chain links TRBV25-1 to TRBJ2-3, with D possibly matching TRBD2 (5 bases). V was shortened by 1 base and J by 0 bases, with 17 bases between the two germline ends. Germline loops: CDR1 MGHDK, CDR2 SYGVNS. The CDR3 runs 18 residues. In nucleotides, the CDR3 is TGTGCCAGCAGTGAATTCGGCCTGAGCGGTTCTAGCACAGATACGCAGTATTTT. Protein product: CASSEFGLSGSSTDTQYF. The full variable domain, with the rest looked up from reference TRBV25-1 and TRBJ2-3, is EADIYQTPRYLVIGTGKKITLECSQTMGHDKMYWYQQDPGMELHLIHYSYGVNSTEKGDLSSESTVSRIRTEHFPLTLESARPSHTSQYLCASSEFGLSGSSTDTQYFGPGTRLTVL.

The J gene is TRBJ2-7, the V gene TRBV5-1; 9 nucleotides agree with TRBD1. The CDR3 extends over 16 amino acids. With V trimmed by 4 bases and J by 6 bases, 14 bases remained unmatched. Germline-derived CDR1 and CDR2 are SGHRS and YFSETQ. This CDR3 is CASSLSPPGQGSEQYF. DNA for the CDR3: TGCGCCAGCAGCCTCTCTCCTCCGGGACAGGGATCCGAGCAGTACTTC.

The genes are TRBV3-1 (or the pseudogene TRBV3-2) and TRBJ2-7; the match to TRBD1 covers 7 bases. V was pared by 0 bases and J by 5 bases, with 16 bases of the junction left unmatched. Germline V gene data show CDR1 as LGHDT and CDR2 as YNNKEL (reference sequence). The CDR3 loop spans 18 amino acids. The CDR3 here is CASSQEGTEDFTKDEQYF. Here the CDR3 DNA reads TGTGCCAGCAGCCAAGAAGGGACAGAGGACTTTACTAAGGACGAGCAGTACTTC.

This CDR3 is CASSRLGGATVSYEQYF. The DNA for the CDR3 is TGTGCCAGCAGCCGCCTTGGAGGGGCCACCGTTTCCTACGAGCAGTACTTC. The chain links TRBV5-4 to TRBJ2-7, with D possibly TRBD2 on 6 matching bases. Per germline, CDR1 SGHNT and CDR2 YYREEE (reference sequence). This CDR3 is built from 17 residues. The germline V and J ends were trimmed by 4 bases and 1 base, with 21 bases remaining between them.

The J gene is TRBJ2-5, the V gene TRBV19; tentative D call: TRBD2 (6 bases). The germline V gene has CDR1 LNHDA and CDR2 SQIVND (reference sequence). This CDR3 is built from 18 residues. Trimming left V 3 bases short and J 0 bases short, with 20 bases between. In DNA form, the CDR3 reads TGTGCCAGTAGTATTCGGCCAGCGGGCGGTGGGTACCAAGAGACCCAGTACTTC. Its protein is CASSIRPAGGGYQETQYF.

The V gene is TRBV4-1, the J gene TRBJ1-1; TRBD1 might be the D (5 bases). The germline V gene encodes CDR1 MGHRA and CDR2 YSYEKL. The V and J ends lost 4 bases and 5 bases respectively, with 23 bases between them. The CDR3 consists of 17 residues. CDR3 in amino acids: CASSPPRGQRVGTEAFF. CDR3 nucleotides: TGCGCCAGCAGCCCCCCTCGGGGCCAGCGGGTAGGAACTGAAGCTTTCTTT.

The CDR3 DNA is TGTGCCAGCAGCCAAGCCCTAGAGGCGGGAGGGAGGCCAGATACGCAGTATTTT. Encoded protein: CASSQALEAGGRPDTQYF. V and J are TRBV4-2 and TRBJ2-3, with TRBD2 identical over 9 bases. V trimming: 1 base; J trimming: 4 bases; junction bases outside the gene matches: 12. This CDR3 has 18 amino acids. Germline V gene sequence: CDR1 LGHNA, CDR2 YNFKEQ.

This chain connects TRBV27 to TRBJ1-2, with 10 bases lining up with TRBD1. Germline V gives CDR1 MNHEY, CDR2 SMNVEV (reference sequence). This CDR3 has 13 amino acids. The trim removed 3 bases at V and 9 bases at J, leaving 4 bases unmatched. This chain's CDR3 is CASSLWDRGSYTF. As DNA, the CDR3 is TGTGCCAGCAGTTTGTGGGACAGGGGAAGCTACACCTTC.

This rearrangement joins TRBV5-1 to TRBJ1-2, with 10 bases fitting TRBD1. This CDR3 contains 14 residues. Germline assignment: CDR1 SGHRS and CDR2 YFSETQ. V lost 2 bases to trimming and J lost 10 bases; unmatched junction nucleotides: 8. The CDR3 region has the DNA TGCGCCAGCAGCTTCGGGACAGGGGATCTCTACTACACCTTC. Translated, it gives CASSFGTGDLYYTF.

The V call is TRBV7-8, the J call TRBJ2-7; a weak D match, TRBD2 (6 bases). This CDR3 is built from 13 residues. Trimming took 6 bases from V and 2 from J, leaving 11 bases between them. Germline V CDR1 and CDR2: SGHVS, FQNEAQ. CDR3 residues: CASRRDLPYEQYF. The CDR3 coding sequence is TGTGCCAGCAGGAGGGACTTGCCCTACGAGCAGTACTTC.

This sequence joins TRBV21-1 and TRBJ2-7; the table assigns TRBD2, which was not confirmed against the DNA. TRBV21-1 is assigned pseudogene status. CDR3 length: 15 amino acids. CDR3 sequence reads: CASSKEGSGSYEQYF. The CDR3 DNA is TGTGCCAGCAGCAAAGAGGGTAGCGGGAGCTACGAGCAGTACTTC.

The V and J genes are TRBV5-1 and TRBJ2-7; 7 nucleotides align to TRBD2. CDR3 size: 12 residues. Germline CDR1 is SGHRS and CDR2 is YFSETQ. With V trimmed by 5 bases and J by 5 bases, 4 bases remained unmatched. This CDR3 reads CASRRGRDEQYF. The CDR3 region has the DNA TGCGCCAGCAGGCGGGGGAGGGACGAGCAGTACTTC. The entire variable domain, with the rest obtained from reference TRBV5-1 and TRBJ2-7, is as follows: KAGVTQTPRYLIKTRGQQVTLSCSPISGHRSVSWYQQTPGQGLQFLFEYFSETQRNKGNFPGRFSGRQFSNSRSEMNVSTLELGDSALYLCASRRGRDEQYFGPGTRLTVT.

The V call is TRBV11-2, the J call TRBJ2-6, with D maybe TRBD2 (5 bases). This CDR3 has 14 amino acids. Germline V gene lookup returns CDR1 SGHAT and CDR2 FQNNGV. V dropped 8 bases and J dropped 2 bases, with 10 bases sitting between them. The CDR3 loop reads CASDRGAGANVLTF. Written as DNA, the CDR3 is TGTGCCAGCGACCGGGGAGCTGGGGCCAACGTCCTGACTTTC.